One sample yielded the 22 T cell receptor beta chains listed below, sequenced in a study of OX40 agonist ivuxolimab in advanced cancers. Clones were read by immunoSEQ multiplex PCR, and TCRdb kept only the in-frame ones, dropping some. This table holds about 91,000 clones, 70% to 90% found once. Material: CD4+ or CD8+ T cells sorted from blood, obtained in a trial of the OX40 agonist ivuxolimab. These receptors were collected from an adult with an advanced solid tumor such as melanoma, head and neck, liver or kidney cancer.

This clone was seen only a few times. Here the CDR3 reads CASSISGQGDTQYF. The CDR3 nucleotides read TGTGCCAGTAGTATTAGCGGACAGGGCGATACGCAGTATTTT. The chain joins TRBV19 to TRBJ2-3, with 8 bases identical to TRBD1. V trimming: 3 bases; J trimming: 6 bases; junction bases outside the gene matches: 5. The CDR3 is 14 amino acids. Germline V gene data show CDR1 as LNHDA and CDR2 as SQIVND (reference sequence). Drawing the rest from reference TRBV19 and TRBJ2-3, the complete variable domain is DGGITQSPKYLFRKEGQNVTLSCEQNLNHDAMYWYRQDPGQGLRLIYYSQIVNDFQKGDIAEGYSVSREKKESFPLTVTSAQKNPTAFYLCASSISGQGDTQYFGPGTRLTVL.

This clone was recorded only once. The CDR3 DNA sequence: TGTGCCTGGATAACGGGAGTCAGAGAGACCCAGTACTTC. Amino acid sequence: CAWITGVRETQYF. The rearrangement joins TRBV30 to TRBJ2-5, with a tentative D call TRBD2 (6 bases). V was cut by 4 bases and J by 4 bases, with 13 bases left in between. The germline V gene has CDR1 GTSNPN and CDR2 SVGIG (reference sequence). CDR3 length equals 13 residues.

The DNA for the CDR3 is TGCGCCAGTGCGGGTAACACTGAAGCTTTCTTT. It specifies CASAGNTEAFF. The V gene is TRBV5-1, the J gene TRBJ1-1; D gene unclear. CDR3 size: 11 residues. Trimming took 8 bases from V and 2 from J, leaving 7 bases between them. CDR1 is SGHRS and CDR2 is YFSETQ in the germline V gene.

Only a few counts were recorded for this clone. This chain connects TRBV5-1 to TRBJ1-5; perhaps TRBD1 as D (6 bases). Trimming removed 0 bases at V and 2 bases at J, with 9 bases between. In germline, CDR1 is SGHRS, CDR2 YFSETQ. The CDR3 runs 15 residues. The CDR3 coding sequence is TGCGCCAGCAGCTTGGGGGGGCAGGGCAATCAGCCCCAGCATTTT. It is translated as CASSLGGQGNQPQHF. Supplemented by reference TRBV5-1 and TRBJ1-5, the full variable domain reads KAGVTQTPRYLIKTRGQQVTLSCSPISGHRSVSWYQQTPGQGLQFLFEYFSETQRNKGNFPGRFSGRQFSNSRSEMNVSTLELGDSALYLCASSLGGQGNQPQHFGDGTRLSIL.

The chain carries TRBV7-3 and TRBJ2-1; 7 positions match TRBD2. V lost 5 bases, J lost 5 bases, and 18 bases stayed unmatched. Germline V gives CDR1 SGHTA, CDR2 FQGTGA. The CDR3 runs 18 residues. For the CDR3, the DNA is TGTGCCAGCAGCCCCCGCGGCGGGAGTTTGGTCTCTGACAATGAGCAGTTCTTC. Translating it yields CASSPRGGSLVSDNEQFF.

This clone showed up just once. The chain recombines TRBV7-2 with TRBJ1-3; D may be TRBD1 (5 bases). The CDR3 has 15 residues. V lost 3 bases and J 6 bases, leaving 15 bases between the germline ends. Germline V gene data show CDR1 as SGHTA and CDR2 as FQGNSA. CDR3 DNA sequence: TGTGCCAGCAGCTTGGGCCAGGGAGGAGAAAACACCATATATTTT. This codes for CASSLGQGGENTIYF.

The rearrangement joins TRBV7-8 to TRBJ2-2, with D perhaps being TRBD1 or TRBD2 (5 bases each). The CDR3 covers 16 residues. Between the trimmed V and J ends, which lost 5 bases and 7 bases, there was a span of 20 bases. Germline V gene lookup returns CDR1 SGHVS and CDR2 FQNEAQ. The CDR3: CASSPIGTGFGGELFF. CDR3 DNA sequence: TGTGCCAGCAGCCCTATCGGGACGGGCTTCGGCGGGGAGCTGTTTTTT.

This chain links TRBV7-8 with TRBJ2-1; TRBD1 or TRBD2 may be the D gene (6 bases each). Germline CDR1 reads SGHVS; CDR2 reads FQNEAQ. V was trimmed by 3 bases and J by 2 bases, leaving 11 bases between them. The CDR3 is 15 amino acids. The chain's CDR3 is CASSLGRDTYNEQFF. The CDR3 bases are TGTGCCAGCAGCTTGGGGCGGGACACCTACAATGAGCAGTTCTTC.

V and J are TRBV4-1 and TRBJ2-5; D is unresolved. CDR1 and CDR2 (germline): MGHRA, YSYEKL. CDR3 length equals 16 residues. Trimming left V 5 bases short and J 3 bases short, with 19 bases between. As DNA, the CDR3 is TGCGCCAGCAGCTTAGGAAGAAGCAGTTTTAAAGAGACCCAGTACTTC. This codes for CASSLGRSSFKETQYF.

This clone has a single count. The genes are TRBV25-1 and TRBJ2-1; perhaps D is TRBD1 or TRBD2 (6 bases each). Germline assignment: CDR1 MGHDK and CDR2 SYGVNS. V was shortened by 5 bases and J by 0 bases, with 20 bases between the two germline ends. This CDR3 is built from 18 residues. CDR3 amino acids: CASSRTPGDLSSYNEQFF. The CDR3 DNA reads as TGTGCCAGCAGTCGGACCCCAGGGGACTTGAGCTCCTACAATGAGCAGTTCTTC.

The chain employs TRBV29-1 and TRBJ2-3; 16 positions match TRBD2. Germline trimming cut 6 bases from V and 6 bases from J; bases unmatched to any gene: 6. From germline, CDR1 is SQVTM and CDR2 ANQGSEA. The CDR3 covers 15 residues. The CDR3 bases are TGCAGCGTGTGGGGACTAGCGGGAGGGAGGGATACGCAGTATTTT. Protein sequence: CSVWGLAGGRDTQYF.

The chain is built from TRBV5-1 and TRBJ2-1; TRBD2 is a possible D gene (6 bases). The CDR3 consists of 15 residues. Germline CDR1 and CDR2: SGHRS and YFSETQ. Between the trimmed V and J ends, which lost 4 bases and 2 bases, there was a span of 13 bases. The CDR3 DNA is TGCGCCAGCAGCGGTAGCGGAACGGCCTACAATGAGCAGTTCTTC. Its protein product is CASSGSGTAYNEQFF.

This chain joins TRBV5-1 and TRBJ1-1; possible D gene TRBD1, 5 bases. V was clipped by 0 bases and J by 1 base, with 10 bases between them. The length of the CDR3 is 15 residues. Germline loops: CDR1 SGHRS, CDR2 YFSETQ. CDR3 in amino acids: CASSLVGAQNTEAFF. CDR3 nucleotides: TGCGCCAGCAGCTTGGTTGGGGCGCAGAACACTGAAGCTTTCTTT.

The table lists this clone with a count of one. This chain joins TRBV20-1 and TRBJ1-5; D uncertain. V gave up 1 base and J gave up 10 bases, with 8 bases separating them. CDR3 length equals 11 residues. Germline V gives CDR1 DFQATT, CDR2 SNEGSKA (reference sequence). The CDR3 sequence: CSARGPGPQHF. The CDR3 bases are TGCAGTGCTAGAGGCCCGGGTCCCCAGCATTTT.

This clone was seen more than once but under ten times. The chain couples TRBV28 to TRBJ1-2; no reliable D call. The CDR3 totals 13 residues. The germline CDR1 and CDR2 sequences are MDHEN and SYDVKM. V was cut by 3 bases and J by 2 bases, with 7 bases left in between. In DNA, the CDR3 is TGTGCCAGCAGTTTGCGGGCAAACTATGGCTACACCTTC. Its translation: CASSLRANYGYTF.

The rearrangement uses TRBV7-9 and TRBJ2-2; 8 bases map to TRBD1. The CDR3 sequence is 15 residues long. The V and J ends lost 4 bases and 4 bases, in that order; junction bases with no gene match: 5. From germline, CDR1 is SEHNR and CDR2 FQNEAQ (reference sequence). The CDR3 region is CASSSPTGVTGELFF. The CDR3 DNA reads as TGTGCCAGCAGCTCTCCGACAGGGGTCACCGGGGAGCTGTTTTTT.

V usage is TRBV6-6 and J usage is TRBJ1-5, with a weak D call TRBD1 (5 bases). Germline-derived CDR1 and CDR2 are MNHNY and SVGAGI (reference sequence). Trimming took off 5 bases at V and 6 bases at J, with 17 bases between the two ends. The CDR3 sequence is 15 residues long. CDR3 region: CASSLLSPGGQPQHF. The CDR3 region has the DNA TGTGCCAGCAGTCTTCTCTCCCCGGGGGGTCAGCCCCAGCATTTT.

The CDR3 DNA sequence: TGTGCCAGCAGCTTTCCCGGACTAGCGTCAGAGACCCAGTACTTC. Its protein is CASSFPGLASETQYF. The chain employs TRBV5-6 and TRBJ2-5; 9 bases agree with TRBD2. From germline, CDR1 is SGHDT and CDR2 YYEEEE. Losses at the gene ends were 2 bases for V and 4 bases for J; bases not matched to a gene: 6. This CDR3 is built from 15 residues.

This clone appeared a single time. The V and J genes are TRBV5-6 and TRBJ1-5; TRBD1 agrees at 10 bases. Germline V lookup: CDR1 SGHDT, CDR2 YYEEEE. V dropped 3 bases and J dropped 7; count of bases not matched to a gene: 10. The CDR3 sequence is 16 residues long. For the CDR3, the DNA is TGTGCCAGCAGCTCAGGGACAGGGGATCAGGGGCAGCCCCAGCATTTT. Its protein product is CASSSGTGDQGQPQHF.

The chain employs TRBV19 and TRBJ1-1; maybe TRBD1 (6 bases). Trimming took 7 bases from V and 5 from J, leaving 17 bases between them. This CDR3 comprises 14 residues. Germline values: CDR1 LNHDA, CDR2 SQIVND (reference sequence). CDR3 in DNA: TGTGCCAGTACGAATAGGGGGGCTACGACTGAAGCTTTCTTT. As protein: CASTNRGATTEAFF.

The V gene is TRBV19, the J gene TRBJ2-3; weak D call: TRBD2 (6 bases). CDR3 length: 16 amino acids. V lost 6 bases to trimming and J lost 6 bases, with 22 bases between them. Germline V lookup: CDR1 LNHDA, CDR2 SQIVND (reference sequence). In nucleotides, the CDR3 is TGTGCCAGTAGCCCCCTCGACATCGGGGGACGGGATACGCAGTATTTT. Translating it yields CASSPLDIGGRDTQYF. Combining the CDR3 with reference TRBV19 and TRBJ2-3 gives the whole variable domain DGGITQSPKYLFRKEGQNVTLSCEQNLNHDAMYWYRQDPGQGLRLIYYSQIVNDFQKGDIAEGYSVSREKKESFPLTVTSAQKNPTAFYLCASSPLDIGGRDTQYFGPGTRLTVL.

V gene TRBV5-1 combines with J gene TRBJ1-1; D unclear. The CDR3 spans 13 residues. CDR1 and CDR2 from the germline V gene are SGHRS and YFSETQ. V gave up 0 bases and J gave up 5 bases, with 8 bases separating them. CDR3 DNA sequence: TGCGCCAGCAGCTTGGTGGGTGTAACTGAAGCTTTCTTT. Its translation: CASSLVGVTEAFF. The variable domain in full, with the rest retrieved from reference TRBV5-1 and TRBJ1-1, is KAGVTQTPRYLIKTRGQQVTLSCSPISGHRSVSWYQQTPGQGLQFLFEYFSETQRNKGNFPGRFSGRQFSNSRSEMNVSTLELGDSALYLCASSLVGVTEAFFGQGTRLTVV.